This T cell receptor beta chain appears in the sequencing data of a study of blood T cell repertoires in COVID-19. Using immunoSEQ multiplex PCR, the repertoire was profiled, and TCRdb retains in-frame clones only, with some absent. The sample holds roughly 250,000 clones; about 88% are singletons and the top ten take 2.1%. Looked up from germline, CDR1 is LNHDA and CDR2 is SQIVND (reference sequence). There are 17 residues in the CDR3. After removal of 7 bases from V and 0 bases from J, the junction contained 7 bases not matched to a gene. The TCR comes from a middle-aged woman who had recovered from COVID-19. The chain has TRBV19 and TRBJ2-6; 9 nucleotides line up with TRBD1. The specimen was peripheral blood. This CDR3 is CASTKTGGSSGANVLTF. The CDR3 nucleotides read TGTGCCAGTACCAAGACAGGGGGGTCCTCTGGGGCCAACGTCCTGACTTTC. Full variable domain (missing parts from reference TRBV19 and TRBJ2-6): DGGITQSPKYLFRKEGQNVTLSCEQNLNHDAMYWYRQDPGQGLRLIYYSQIVNDFQKGDIAEGYSVSREKKESFPLTVTSAQKNPTAFYLCASTKTGGSSGANVLTFGAGSRLTVL.